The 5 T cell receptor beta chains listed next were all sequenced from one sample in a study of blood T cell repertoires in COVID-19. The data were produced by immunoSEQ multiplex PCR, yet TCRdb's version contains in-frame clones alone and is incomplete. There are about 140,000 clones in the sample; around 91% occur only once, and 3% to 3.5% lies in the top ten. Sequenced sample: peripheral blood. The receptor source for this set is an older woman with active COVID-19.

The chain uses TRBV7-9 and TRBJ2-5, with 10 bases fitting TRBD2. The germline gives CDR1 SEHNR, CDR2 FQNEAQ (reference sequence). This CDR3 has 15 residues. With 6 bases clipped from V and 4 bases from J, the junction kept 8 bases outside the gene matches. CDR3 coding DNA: TGTGCCAGCAGGTTAACTAGCGGGGCCGGAGAGACCCAGTACTTC. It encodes CASRLTSGAGETQYF. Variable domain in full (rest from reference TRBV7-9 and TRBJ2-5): DTGVSQNPRHKITKRGQNVTFRCDPISEHNRLYWYRQTLGQGPEFLTYFQNEAQLEKSRLLSDRFSAERPKGSFSTLEIQRTEQGDSAMYLCASRLTSGAGETQYFGPGTRLLVL.

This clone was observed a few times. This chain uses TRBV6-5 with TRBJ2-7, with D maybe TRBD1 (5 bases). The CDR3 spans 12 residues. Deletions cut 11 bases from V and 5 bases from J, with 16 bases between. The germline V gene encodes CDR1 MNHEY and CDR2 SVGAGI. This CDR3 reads CAGRTLGDEQYF. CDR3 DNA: TGTGCCGGTAGGACACTCGGAGACGAGCAGTACTTC.

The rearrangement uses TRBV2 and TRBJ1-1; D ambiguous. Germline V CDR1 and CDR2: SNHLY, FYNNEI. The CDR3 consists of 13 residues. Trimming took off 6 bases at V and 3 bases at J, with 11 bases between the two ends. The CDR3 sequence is CASRGGRDTEAFF. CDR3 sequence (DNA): TGTGCCAGCAGGGGAGGGAGGGACACTGAAGCTTTCTTT.

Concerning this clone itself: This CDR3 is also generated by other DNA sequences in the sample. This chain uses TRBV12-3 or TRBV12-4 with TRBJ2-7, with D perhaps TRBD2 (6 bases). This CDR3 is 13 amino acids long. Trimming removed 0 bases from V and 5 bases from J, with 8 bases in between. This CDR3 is CASSLAGGNEQYF. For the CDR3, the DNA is TGTGCCAGCAGTTTAGCGGGAGGCAACGAGCAGTACTTC.

The CDR3 is CASSQTTLAGYEQYF. Here the CDR3 DNA reads TGTGCCAGCAGCCAAACCACACTAGCGGGATACGAGCAGTACTTC. The gene calls are TRBV4-2 and TRBJ2-7; TRBD2 matches 10 bases. There are 15 residues in the CDR3. Losses at the gene ends were 2 bases for V and 4 bases for J; bases not matched to a gene: 5. From germline, CDR1 is LGHNA and CDR2 YNFKEQ.